Listed below are T cell receptor beta chains from one sample, sequenced in a study of blood T cell repertoires in COVID-19. Assay used: immunoSEQ multiplex PCR; TCRdb lists only in-frame clones, some missing. The table lists roughly 26,000 clones, around 93% of them singletons. Material for sequencing was peripheral blood. All receptors come from a human donor in a cohort sampled during active COVID-19. Each CDR3 is given with its conserved first and last residue. D genes are given only for firm matches. Rows give clone size only sometimes, using once, few, many, or a class for an expanded clone.

d_call j_call cdr3_length clone_size v_call cdr3_aa cdr3_nt
TRBD1 TRBJ1-2 15 - TRBV6-5 CASSFRDRGIYGYTF TGTGCCAGCAGCTTCCGGGACAGGGGAATCTATGGCTACACCTTC
TRBD2 TRBJ2-2 15 once TRBV5-1 CASSLRTSRTGELFF TGCGCCAGCAGCTTACGGACTAGTAGGACCGGGGAGCTGTTTTTT
- TRBJ2-5 13 - TRBV2 CASSARGGETQYF TGTGCCAGCAGTGCTAGGGGAGGAGAGACCCAGTACTTC
- TRBJ1-5 15 - TRBV4-2 CASSQDRGGDQPQHF TGTGCCAGCAGCCAAGACAGGGGTGGGGATCAGCCCCAGCATTTT
- TRBJ2-7 18 few TRBV6-2/TRBV6-3 CASSYDLDTGNKIHEQYF TGTGCCAGCAGTTACGACTTAGATACAGGGAACAAAATCCACGAGCAGTACTTC
TRBD2 TRBJ2-3 14 - TRBV27 CASSLAGGPDTQYF TGTGCCAGCAGTTTAGCGGGGGGACCAGATACGCAGTATTTT
- TRBJ2-6 16 - TRBV18 CASSPIRGNGANVLTF TGTGCCAGCTCACCAATTCGGGGAAATGGGGCCAACGTCCTGACTTTC
- TRBJ2-7 15 - TRBV21-1 CASSKVRDREDEQYF TGTGCCAGCAGCAAAGTAAGGGACAGGGAGGATGAGCAGTACTTC
- TRBJ2-7 13 few TRBV3-1/TRBV3-2 CASSRGLTYEQYF TGTGCCAGCAGTCGGGGTCTCACCTACGAGCAGTACTTC
- TRBJ2-1 15 - TRBV4-2 CASSQDRGTNNEQFF TGTGCCAGCAGCCAAGACAGGGGAACAAACAATGAGCAGTTCTTC
- TRBJ1-4 14 - TRBV10-1 CASSESGGPEKLFF TGCGCCAGCAGTGAGTCAGGGGGACCTGAAAAACTGTTTTTT
- TRBJ1-4 16 - TRBV27 CASSLSVQGTNEKLFF TGTGCCAGCAGTTTGTCCGTGCAGGGAACTAATGAAAAACTGTTTTTT
TRBD1 TRBJ2-5 16 - TRBV24-1 CATSDPLQGASETQYF TGTGCCACCAGTGATCCGTTACAGGGGGCATCAGAGACCCAGTACTTC
- TRBJ2-1 16 - TRBV11-2 CASSLDLAGRGSEQFF TGTGCCAGCAGCTTAGATCTGGCGGGGAGGGGGTCTGAGCAGTTCTTC
- TRBJ2-7 12 - TRBV7-9 CASSLVIYEQYF TGTGCCAGCAGCTTAGTCATTTACGAGCAGTACTTC
TRBD1 TRBJ1-1 15 - TRBV2 CATRGPWQGDTEAFF TGTGCCACCCGAGGGCCGTGGCAGGGGGACACTGAAGCTTTCTTT
- TRBJ1-5 19 - TRBV10-3 CAISESYRPSTVSNQPQHF TGTGCCATCAGTGAGTCGTACAGGCCCTCCACCGTTAGCAATCAGCCCCAGCATTTT
TRBD1 TRBJ2-2 15 - TRBV9 CASSEGQLPTGELFF TGTGCCAGCAGCGAGGGACAGCTTCCCACCGGGGAGCTGTTTTTT
TRBD1 TRBJ1-4 15 - TRBV28 CASSFTTGGDEKLFF TGTGCCAGCAGTTTTACGACAGGGGGCGATGAAAAACTGTTTTTT
TRBD1 TRBJ2-1 15 - TRBV18 CASSPGQGSYNEQFF TGTGCCAGCTCACCTGGACAGGGCTCCTACAATGAGCAGTTCTTC
TRBD2 TRBJ2-3 12 few TRBV10-2 CATRPGGGAAYF TGCGCCACCAGACCTGGCGGGGGGGCCGCATATTTT
TRBD1 TRBJ1-1 15 - TRBV5-6 CASNEKDRRGTEAFF TGTGCCAGCAACGAGAAGGACAGGCGGGGCACTGAAGCTTTCTTT
- TRBJ2-1 14 - TRBV7-9 CASAGAWVGNEQFF TGTGCCAGCGCAGGGGCCTGGGTTGGGAATGAGCAGTTCTTC
- TRBJ2-1 18 once TRBV7-6 CASSLWFPGTPSYNEQFF TGTGCCAGCAGCTTATGGTTTCCCGGGACACCCTCCTACAATGAGCAGTTCTTC
- TRBJ1-2 17 - TRBV15 CATSRDLAQTAFYGYTF TGTGCCACCAGCAGAGATCTGGCCCAGACAGCATTCTATGGCTACACCTTC
TRBD2 TRBJ2-7 14 - TRBV25-1 CASSEERGAYEQYF TGTGCCAGCAGTGAAGAGCGGGGGGCCTACGAGCAGTACTTC
TRBD1 TRBJ1-2 12 - TRBV6-5 CASRSGGQVDTF TGTGCCAGCAGATCAGGGGGCCAAGTCGACACCTTC
- TRBJ2-3 17 - TRBV5-1 CASSSELQEFPTDTQYF TGCGCCAGCAGCTCTGAGCTACAGGAGTTCCCCACAGATACGCAGTATTTT
- TRBJ2-3 14 - TRBV18 CASSPGRGTDTQYF TGTGCCAGCTCACCAGGTCGGGGCACAGATACGCAGTATTTT
- TRBJ1-5 15 - TRBV6-1 CASSEIAGRNQPQHF TGTGCCAGCAGTGAAATTGCGGGACGCAATCAGCCCCAGCATTTT
- TRBJ1-2 13 few TRBV2 CASSEQGNYGYTF TGTGCCAGCAGTGAGCAGGGAAACTATGGCTACACCTTC
- TRBJ1-1 15 - TRBV5-1 CASSLELGPGTEAFF TGCGCCAGCAGCTTAGAGTTAGGCCCAGGAACTGAAGCTTTCTTT
TRBD1 TRBJ1-1 14 - TRBV3-1/TRBV3-2 CASSQRDRNTEAFF TGTGCCAGCAGCCAAAGGGACAGAAACACTGAAGCTTTCTTT
- TRBJ1-3 15 - TRBV6-2/TRBV6-3 CASSYSGGTGNTIYF TGTGCCAGCAGTTACTCGGGGGGTACTGGAAACACCATATATTTT
TRBD1 TRBJ2-2 16 - TRBV7-9 CASSLGTGMNTGELFF TGTGCCAGCAGCCTGGGGACAGGGATGAACACCGGGGAGCTGTTTTTT
TRBD1 TRBJ1-4 16 - TRBV6-6 CASSQGQGAGGEKLFF TGTGCCAGCAGTCAGGGACAGGGGGCGGGCGGTGAAAAACTGTTTTTT
- TRBJ2-7 11 - TRBV5-1 CASSILYEQYF TGCGCCAGCAGCATCTTATACGAGCAGTACTTC
TRBD2 TRBJ2-2 17 - TRBV18 CASSQGTSGDHTGELFF TGTGCCAGCTCACAGGGGACTAGCGGTGACCACACCGGGGAGCTGTTTTTT
- TRBJ1-4 13 - TRBV14 CASSQVRAEKLFF TGTGCCAGCAGCCAAGTTCGCGCTGAAAAACTGTTTTTT
- TRBJ2-2 15 - TRBV28 CASTPGSANTGELFF TGTGCCAGCACCCCGGGGAGCGCGAACACCGGGGAGCTGTTTTTT
- TRBJ1-4 14 - TRBV5-4 CASRPTGANEKLFF TGTGCCAGCAGACCGACAGGAGCCAATGAAAAACTGTTTTTT
- TRBJ2-2 12 - TRBV5-4 CASSLPAGELFF TGTGCCAGCAGCCTCCCGGCCGGGGAGCTGTTTTTT
- TRBJ1-4 15 - TRBV5-4 CASSPHGAANEKLFF TGTGCCAGCAGCCCCCATGGGGCCGCTAATGAAAAACTGTTTTTT
- TRBJ1-3 16 - TRBV5-4 CASSWVGDTSGNTIYF TGTGCCAGCAGCTGGGTAGGGGATACCTCTGGAAACACCATATATTTT
TRBD2 TRBJ2-3 15 - TRBV5-4 CASRSAGGTTDTQYF TGTGCCAGCCGGTCGGCGGGGGGTACCACAGATACGCAGTATTTT
- TRBJ1-4 14 - TRBV7-8 CASSRTAADEKLFF TGTGCCAGCAGCCGAACGGCAGCGGATGAAAAACTGTTTTTT
- TRBJ2-3 15 - TRBV21-1 CASTRGQGAGDTQYF TGTGCCAGCACTCGGGGACAGGGGGCCGGAGATACGCAGTATTTT
TRBD1 TRBJ1-1 17 - TRBV18 CASSSGEPTGPGTEAFF TGTGCCAGCTCATCAGGGGAACCGACAGGGCCGGGGACTGAAGCTTTCTTT
- TRBJ1-5 17 - TRBV19 CASSIAPGQSFNQPQHF TGTGCCAGTAGTATAGCACCGGGACAATCATTCAATCAGCCCCAGCATTTT
TRBD1 TRBJ1-3 16 - TRBV7-9 CASSLDQGAVGNTIYF TGTGCCAGCAGCTTAGACCAGGGGGCGGTTGGAAACACCATATATTTT